This TCR beta chain was recorded in a study of blood T cell repertoires in COVID-19. Looking at the study overall: Researchers got acute and convalescent COVID-19 samples from the United States, Italy and Spain. PBMCs, B-cell-depleted T cells, or T cells provided the cDNA or gDNA that made up the material.

In the study's own analysis: Scientists estimated how many nucleated cells there were by amplifying reference gene primers. Profiled with immunoSEQ multiplex PCR; TCRdb holds only in-frame clones, not every one. V and J calls and clone size are as listed in that table; D and trimming were resolved from the DNA. The repertoire consists of roughly 70,000 clones, with roughly 79% occurring once and the leading ten covering roughly 21%. The V and J ends lost 4 bases and 3 bases, in that order; junction bases with no gene match: 9. Germline V lookup: CDR1 SEHNR, CDR2 FQNEAQ (reference sequence). The CDR3 is 16 amino acids.

The sequencing input was peripheral blood. The V and J genes are TRBV7-9 and TRBJ2-7; 10 nucleotides match TRBD2. This TCR was sampled from a man in his 70s with acute or convalescent COVID-19. Here the CDR3 reads CASSSLTSGKVYEQYF. Written as DNA, the CDR3 is TGTGCCAGCAGCTCCCTTACTAGCGGGAAGGTCTACGAGCAGTACTTC.